Presented here are 15 T cell receptor beta chains from one specimen sequenced in a study of PD-1 blockade in mismatch repair-deficient tumors (dated by TCRdb to the late 2010s). The receptor library was made with the immunoSEQ multiplex PCR assay. Entries here come from immuneACCESS through TCRdb and include only in-frame sequences with V and J called. Some clones fail to appear in such tables; in the studies checked, an unresolved V gene covers under half of the shortfall, and the cause of the remainder is unknown. In this sample the table shows tens of thousands of clones, around 88% of which occur a single time. The top ten clones comprise 11% to 15% of the sample. Sequencing used peripheral blood, obtained 52 weeks after starting pembrolizumab. These TCRs come from an adult with mismatch repair-deficient cancer.

This clone was counted a single time. The chain has TRBV19 and TRBJ2-1; D remains ambiguous. The V gene lost 5 bases and the J gene lost 12 bases, with 17 bases spanning the gap. CDR1 is LNHDA, CDR2 SQIVND, per germline (reference sequence). The CDR3 extends over 13 amino acids. CDR3 region: CASSPPYRRAQFF. CDR3 DNA sequence: TGTGCCAGTAGTCCCCCGTACCGAAGGGCGCAGTTCTTC. Filled out from reference TRBV19 and TRBJ2-1, the complete variable domain reads DGGITQSPKYLFRKEGQNVTLSCEQNLNHDAMYWYRQDPGQGLRLIYYSQIVNDFQKGDIAEGYSVSREKKESFPLTVTSAQKNPTAFYLCASSPPYRRAQFFGPGTRLTVL.

The rearrangement uses TRBV29-1 and TRBJ1-5; D remains ambiguous. CDR3 length: 12 amino acids. V shed 7 bases and J shed 1 base, with 8 bases lying between them. CDR1 is SQVTM, CDR2 ANQGSEA, per germline. The CDR3 region is CSALYSNQPQHF. DNA for the CDR3: TGCAGCGCACTTTACAGCAATCAGCCCCAGCATTTT.

The chain uses TRBV5-1 and TRBJ2-3; D is unclear. This CDR3 spans 16 amino acids. Germline lookup yields CDR1 SGHRS and CDR2 YFSETQ. The V and J ends lost 0 bases and 1 base respectively, with 12 bases between them. CDR3 bases: TGCGCCAGCAGCTTGGTCCCGGAATATCGCACAGATACGCAGTATTTT. It yields the protein CASSLVPEYRTDTQYF.

This chain links TRBV4-1 with TRBJ2-1, with TRBD2 identical over 7 bases. The length of the CDR3 is 16 residues. Trimming took 3 bases from V and 2 from J; bases not matched to a gene: 7. CDR1 and CDR2 from the germline V gene are MGHRA and YSYEKL. The DNA of the CDR3 is TGCGCCAGCAGCCAGGAAGCTAGCGGAACCTACAATGAGCAGTTCTTC. Translation gives CASSQEASGTYNEQFF.

The rearrangement joins TRBV30 to TRBJ2-7; TRBD1 or TRBD2 may be the D gene (5 bases each). V was shortened by 2 bases and J by 5 bases, with 19 bases between the two germline ends. This CDR3 has 15 amino acids. Germline V lookup: CDR1 GTSNPN, CDR2 SVGIG (reference sequence). This CDR3 is CAWSRGAGTPDEQYF. The CDR3 nucleotides are TGTGCCTGGAGTAGAGGGGCAGGGACCCCGGACGAGCAGTACTTC.

The CDR3 DNA is TGCAGCGTTGTGGGGGAAAGCGGTGCCACTGAAGCTTTCTTT. Protein sequence: CSVVGESGATEAFF. The rearrangement links TRBV29-1 to TRBJ1-1; D possibly corresponds to TRBD1 (5 bases). The CDR3 sequence is 14 residues long. CDR1 SQVTM and CDR2 ANQGSEA come from the germline V gene. V shed 4 bases and J shed 4 bases, with 16 bases lying between them.

The CDR3 protein is CASSLGTEAFF. CDR3 sequence (DNA): TGCGCCAGCAGCTTGGGGACTGAAGCTTTCTTT. This chain connects TRBV5-1 to TRBJ1-1; D is undetermined. CDR3 length: 11 residues. V gave up 0 bases and J gave up 5 bases, with 2 bases separating them. CDR1 is SGHRS and CDR2 is YFSETQ in the germline V gene.

The chain combines TRBV20-1 with TRBJ2-7; D is unclear. Germline V gene lookup returns CDR1 DFQATT and CDR2 SNEGSKA (reference sequence). The V end was cut by 7 bases, the J end by 4 bases, with 11 bases between. This CDR3 is 11 amino acids long. CDR3 nucleotides: TGCAGTGTGGCCGGTGCGTACGAGCAGTACTTC. This translates into CSVAGAYEQYF.

This rearrangement joins TRBV19 to TRBJ2-7; TRBD1 aligns across 7 bases. Germline V gene sequence: CDR1 LNHDA, CDR2 SQIVND (reference sequence). Trimming took 5 bases from V and 0 from J; bases not matched to a gene: 4. The CDR3 extends over 14 amino acids. The CDR3 DNA is TGTGCCAGTAGTTCTCGACAGGGCTCCTACGAGCAGTACTTC. Amino acid sequence: CASSSRQGSYEQYF.

V is TRBV12-5 and J is TRBJ2-7; 7 nucleotides align to TRBD1. The V and J ends lost 5 bases and 0 bases, in that order; junction bases with no gene match: 4. There are 14 residues in the CDR3. The germline V gene has CDR1 LGHNT and CDR2 FRNRAP. The CDR3 loop is CASGIGQASYEQYF. The CDR3 nucleotides read TGTGCTAGTGGTATCGGACAGGCCTCCTACGAGCAGTACTTC.

The genes are TRBV5-1 and TRBJ2-7; tentative D call: TRBD2 (7 bases). The CDR3 contains 17 residues. CDR1 SGHRS and CDR2 YFSETQ come from the germline V gene. Trimming pared 4 bases from V and 2 bases from J, leaving 22 bases between. CDR3 in amino acids: CASSKDTTGTTTYEQYF. The CDR3 DNA is TGCGCCAGCAGCAAAGATACCACAGGGACTACAACCTACGAGCAGTACTTC.

This sequence joins TRBV11-2 and TRBJ2-7; TRBD1 agrees at 7 bases. This CDR3 has 14 amino acids. Per germline, CDR1 SGHAT and CDR2 FQNNGV. The J segment lost 3 bases and the V segment lost 8 bases, leaving 10 bases of the junction unmatched. The CDR3 loop reads CASGKGAGNYEQYF. CDR3 bases: TGTGCCAGCGGAAAGGGGGCCGGCAACTACGAGCAGTACTTC.

This sequence joins TRBV11-2 and TRBJ1-1; D remains ambiguous. The CDR3 extends over 14 amino acids. Germline assignment: CDR1 SGHAT and CDR2 FQNNGV. Deletions cut 0 bases from V and 0 bases from J, with 5 bases between. The CDR3 nucleotides are TGTGCCAGCAGCTTAGACTTTCTGAACACTGAAGCTTTCTTT. Amino acids: CASSLDFLNTEAFF.

The CDR3 protein is CASGPPLGQHYNEQFF. The CDR3 nucleotides read TGTGCTAGTGGTCCCCCTCTAGGTCAGCACTACAATGAGCAGTTCTTC. The chain has TRBV12-5 and TRBJ2-1, with D uncertain. The germline CDR1 and CDR2 sequences are LGHNT and FRNRAP. The V end was cut by 5 bases, the J end by 3 bases, with 17 bases between. The CDR3 consists of 16 residues.

V is TRBV5-1 and J is TRBJ1-1; the D gene is possibly TRBD1 (6 bases). V gave up 0 bases and J gave up 3 bases, with 9 bases separating them. Germline CDR1 SGHRS, CDR2 YFSETQ. This CDR3 contains 14 residues. Here the CDR3 reads CASSLGTVDTEAFF. CDR3 in DNA: TGCGCCAGCAGCTTGGGGACAGTCGACACTGAAGCTTTCTTT.